The 21 T cell receptor beta chains below all came from one sample that was sequenced in a study of Graves' ophthalmopathy and Graves' hyperthyroidism. The authors amplified TCR beta CDR3 regions, and they did so from RNA transcripts for repertoire sequencing. RT-PCR was first run with HTBI primers, then multiplex PCR in a second round. A single record per CDR3 protein comes from TCRdb applying MiXCR to the multiplex PCR reads. The sample lists about 400,000 distinct CDR3 sequences, over 15% occurring once. Sequenced input: peripheral blood. The receptor source for this set is a woman aged 18-29 years with stable Graves' hyperthyroidism.

This clonotype was counted at least ten times. The chain combines TRBV19 with TRBJ1-5, with 8 bases aligning to TRBD1. J was trimmed by 5 bases and V by 0 bases; bases with no gene match: 3. The CDR3 loop spans 15 amino acids. Germline V gene lookup returns CDR1 LNHDA and CDR2 SQIVND (reference sequence). The CDR3 nucleotides read TGTGCCAGTAGTATAGAGCCAGGGGGCGATCAGCCCCAGCATTTT. Its translation: CASSIEPGGDQPQHF.

This sequence joins TRBV20-1 and TRBJ2-5; 7 nucleotides line up with TRBD2. The CDR3 totals 13 residues. Germline V gene data show CDR1 as DFQATT and CDR2 as SNEGSKA (reference sequence). V lost 2 bases and J lost 3; bases outside the gene matches: 3. The CDR3 here is CSARTSVKETQYF. DNA for the CDR3: TGCAGTGCTAGAACTAGCGTGAAAGAGACCCAGTACTTC.

This clonotype was seen ten or more times. The rearrangement joins TRBV2 to TRBJ1-1; D unclear. With 8 bases removed from V and 5 bases from J, the gap between germline ends came to 12 bases. From germline, CDR1 is SNHLY and CDR2 FYNNEI. The CDR3 sequence is 12 residues long. Here the CDR3 DNA reads TGTGCCAGCGGACCCCATTGGACTGAAGCTTTCTTT. Translated: CASGPHWTEAFF.

This clonotype was recorded many times. The rearrangement links TRBV2 to TRBJ1-2; D remains unclear. V lost 4 bases to trimming and J lost 4 bases, with 10 bases between them. The V gene's germline CDR1 is SNHLY and CDR2 FYNNEI. The length of the CDR3 is 13 residues. In DNA form, the CDR3 reads TGTGCCAGCAGTGCCGACACCCTCTATGGCTACACCTTC. It encodes CASSADTLYGYTF.

CDR3 in amino acids: CAGGGQRQETQYF. The DNA for the CDR3 is TGTGCCGGGGGGGGACAGCGTCAAGAGACCCAGTACTTC. The chain carries TRBV7-2 and TRBJ2-5, with D perhaps assigned TRBD1 or TRBD2 (7 bases each). Germline CDR1 SGHTA, CDR2 FQGNSA. Trimming took off 11 bases at V and 2 bases at J, with 15 bases between the two ends. CDR3 length: 13 residues.

Many counts were recorded for this clonotype. The J gene is TRBJ1-2, the V gene TRBV7-2; TRBD1 aligns across 10 bases. The CDR3 is made up of 14 amino acids. The germline CDR1 and CDR2 sequences are SGHTA and FQGNSA. Trimming at V came to 5 bases and at J to 12 bases, leaving 12 bases not matched to a gene. The CDR3 DNA reads as TGTGCCAGCAGCCCGGATCGGACAGGGGGAGTACACACCTTC. It translates to CASSPDRTGGVHTF.

This clonotype turned up a few times. The chain links TRBV3-1 to TRBJ1-1; TRBD1 is a possible D gene (6 bases). This CDR3 spans 14 amino acids. Per germline, CDR1 LGHDT and CDR2 YNNKEL (reference sequence). V was shortened by 10 bases and J by 1 base, with 16 bases between the two germline ends. As DNA, the CDR3 is TGTGCCACCTCTTTGGGGGGCGAGAACACTGAAGCTTTCTTT. Protein sequence: CATSLGGENTEAFF.

This clonotype was seen many times. This chain connects TRBV2 to TRBJ1-5; 10 bases align to TRBD1. The CDR3 consists of 13 residues. V lost 7 bases and J lost 6; bases outside the gene matches: 3. Germline values: CDR1 SNHLY, CDR2 FYNNEI. Here the CDR3 reads CASTRTGGQPQHF. The CDR3 bases are TGTGCCAGCACTCGGACAGGGGGTCAGCCCCAGCATTTT.

The rearrangement uses TRBV6-5 and TRBJ1-2; TRBD1 agrees at 7 bases. Germline lookup yields CDR1 MNHEY and CDR2 SVGAGI. V lost 0 bases, J lost 4 bases, and 11 bases stayed unmatched. This CDR3 comprises 17 residues. CDR3 region: CASSYSKRSGQTYGYTF. The CDR3 nucleotides are TGTGCCAGCAGTTACTCGAAGAGGTCGGGACAGACCTATGGCTACACCTTC.

The V call is TRBV29-1, the J call TRBJ2-5, with D possibly matching TRBD2 (5 bases). The CDR3 has 13 amino acids. Trimming removed 3 bases at V and 5 bases at J, with 13 bases between. Germline CDR1 is SQVTM and CDR2 is ANQGSEA. The CDR3 here is CSVEERARETQYF. The CDR3 DNA follows: TGCAGCGTTGAGGAGAGGGCTCGGGAGACCCAGTACTTC.

The sample holds many counts of this clonotype. This chain links TRBV7-8 with TRBJ2-7; D gene uncertain. This CDR3 has 14 residues. The germline V and J ends were trimmed by 5 bases and 7 bases, with 18 bases remaining between them. The germline gives CDR1 SGHVS, CDR2 FQNEAQ. As DNA, the CDR3 is TGTGCCAGCAGCCATTTAGTAACGATGGGGGAGCAGTACTTC. Protein: CASSHLVTMGEQYF.

This clonotype was found many times. The chain combines TRBV6-2 or TRBV6-3 with TRBJ1-6; D ambiguous. CDR1 MNHEY and CDR2 SVGEGT come from the germline V gene. Trimming pared 6 bases from V and 9 bases from J, leaving 15 bases between. The CDR3 has 14 amino acids. The CDR3 reads CASSRPADFSPLHF. The CDR3 DNA is TGTGCCAGCAGCCGTCCGGCGGATTTTTCACCCCTCCACTTT.

This clonotype was detected ten times or more. In nucleotides, the CDR3 is TGTGCCAGCTCACCCCCGCTCTACCCGAACACCGGGGAGCTGTTTTTT. It encodes CASSPPLYPNTGELFF. This sequence joins TRBV18 and TRBJ2-2; D gene uncertain. Per the germline V gene, CDR1 is KGHSH and CDR2 is LQKENI. The CDR3 covers 16 residues. With 3 bases removed from V and 0 bases from J, the gap between germline ends came to 11 bases. The full variable domain, completed using reference TRBV18 and TRBJ2-2, is NAGVMQNPRHLVRRRGQEARLRCSPMKGHSHVYWYRQLPEEGLKFMVYLQKENIIDESGMPKERFSAEFPKEGPSILRIQQVVRGDSAAYFCASSPPLYPNTGELFFGEGSRLTVL.

This clonotype was observed many times. The V call is TRBV4-1, the J call TRBJ1-6; D is possibly TRBD1 (5 bases). The CDR3 extends over 14 amino acids. The V gene lost 4 bases and the J gene lost 9 bases, with 13 bases spanning the gap. Germline V gene lookup returns CDR1 MGHRA and CDR2 YSYEKL. The DNA for the CDR3 is TGCGCCAGCAGCCGATCCGGGGGACTTTCACCCCTCCACTTT. It translates to CASSRSGGLSPLHF.

At least ten counts were recorded for this clonotype. The chain couples TRBV12-5 to TRBJ1-5; D gene uncertain. Between the trimmed V and J ends, which lost 5 bases and 1 base, there was a span of 9 bases. The CDR3 extends over 14 amino acids. Germline CDR1 and CDR2: LGHNT and FRNRAP. The CDR3 sequence is CASGEAVSNQPQHF. For the CDR3, the DNA is TGTGCTAGTGGTGAGGCGGTAAGCAATCAGCCCCAGCATTTT. Full variable domain (remainder filled in from reference TRBV12-5 and TRBJ1-5): DARVTQTPRHKVTEMGQEVTMRCQPILGHNTVFWYRQTMMQGLELLAYFRNRAPLDDSGMPKDRFSAEMPDATLATLKIQPSEPRDSAVYFCASGEAVSNQPQHFGDGTRLSIL.

On this clonotype itself: A much larger clone is a single base away; this may be a read error. The rearrangement links TRBV20-1 to TRBJ1-1; TRBD1 matches 8 bases. V dropped 6 bases and J dropped 4; count of bases not matched to a gene: 10. The CDR3 is made up of 14 amino acids. Germline V gene sequence: CDR1 DFQATT, CDR2 SNEGSKA (reference sequence). In DNA, the CDR3 is TGCAGTGCAAACCCAGGGGGCACCGGCACTGAAGCTTTCTTT. Translated, it gives CSANPGGTGTEAFF.

V usage is TRBV20-1 and J usage is TRBJ2-7; 10 bases align to TRBD1. CDR1 is DFQATT and CDR2 is SNEGSKA in the germline V gene (reference sequence). V lost 0 bases and J lost 4; bases outside the gene matches: 3. CDR3 length: 14 amino acids. CDR3 sequence: CSARDWDRGYEQYF. The CDR3 nucleotides are TGCAGTGCTAGAGATTGGGACAGGGGATACGAGCAGTACTTC.

This clonotype was recorded at least ten times. This chain uses TRBV11-3 with TRBJ2-7; D unclear. The CDR3 runs 16 residues. CDR1 is SGHNT, CDR2 YENEEA, per germline. V lost 4 bases and J lost 7, with 23 bases in between. DNA for the CDR3: TGTGCCAGCAGCTCCGCCCGGGCATCCCGCCTAGGGGAGCAGTACTTC. Protein sequence: CASSSARASRLGEQYF.

This clonotype was counted at least ten times. The rearrangement uses TRBV6-1 and TRBJ2-5; 7 nucleotides match TRBD1. CDR3 length: 13 amino acids. The germline CDR1 and CDR2 sequences are MNHNS and SASEGT. V shed 6 bases and J 8 bases; nucleotides not matched to a gene: 9. CDR3 nucleotides: TGTGCCAGCAGAGCCGGGACAGTAATCACCCAGTACTTC. Residues: CASRAGTVITQYF.

In its sample, this clonotype was seen many times. The chain uses TRBV20-1 and TRBJ1-2; D is possibly TRBD1 (5 bases). The CDR3 has 13 amino acids. V lost 5 bases and J 6 bases, leaving 16 bases between the germline ends. Germline V CDR1 and CDR2: DFQATT, SNEGSKA (reference sequence). The CDR3 here is CSAFHDRENGYTF. The CDR3 DNA is TGCAGTGCTTTTCACGACAGAGAAAATGGCTACACCTTC.

The V and J genes are TRBV20-1 and TRBJ2-3; 7 bases map to TRBD1. This CDR3 has 13 residues. In germline, CDR1 is DFQATT, CDR2 SNEGSKA (reference sequence). J lost 4 bases, V lost 5 bases, and 6 bases had no gene match. Here the CDR3 DNA reads TGCAGTGCTTGCCAGGGGGAAGCAGATACGCAGTATTTT. Amino acids: CSACQGEADTQYF.